The TCR beta chain described here comes from a study of T cell changes during pregnancy in multiple sclerosis. Libraries were prepared by immunoSEQ multiplex PCR; TCRdb keeps only in-frame clonotypes and omits some of them. The sample holds some 52,000 clones; approximately 92% are singletons and the top ten take 0.25%. The ends lost 7 bases at V and 2 bases at J; junction bases unmatched: 8. This CDR3 spans 14 amino acids. CDR1 and CDR2 from the germline V gene are MNHEY and SMNVEV (reference sequence). J is TRBJ2-7 and V is TRBV27, with 7 bases fitting TRBD2. The sequence was collected from a female donor with multiple sclerosis, enrolled in a pregnancy study. The material was CD4+ T cells from peripheral blood mononuclear cells, obtained in the third trimester of pregnancy. The CDR3 DNA is TGTGCCAGCACGAGATCTAGCGGCACCTACGAGCAGTACTTC. Translated, it gives CASTRSSGTYEQYF.